The source of this TCR beta chain is a study of cytomegalovirus exposure and HLA in healthy donors. Study-level points and caveats: Some TCR beta chains (around 160 of them) were listed as cytomegalovirus-associated.

Measured with immunoSEQ multiplex PCR; TCRdb has only the in-frame clones, and not every one. The sample includes tens of thousands of clones, approximately 93% of them seen just once. The V gene lost 9 bases and the J gene lost 6 bases, with 15 bases spanning the gap. Germline assignment: CDR1 LNHDA and CDR2 SQIVND (reference sequence). The CDR3 has 13 amino acids. In its sample, this clone was seen once. Its specificity is not known. While the first cohort had 600 to 750 subjects, the donors belonged to the separate validation cohort of over a hundred subjects. This sequence originates from a woman in her thirties in good health and CMV-seronegative. The chain is built from TRBV19 and TRBJ2-1, with D maybe TRBD2 (6 bases). The sequenced material came from PBMCs. CDR3 residues: CASNTGTPNEQFF. Here the CDR3 DNA reads TGTGCCAGCAATACCGGGACTCCCAATGAGCAGTTCTTC.